These 8 T cell receptor beta chains came from one sample sequenced in a study of human thymus T cells. The method was immunoSEQ multiplex PCR; TCRdb's version includes in-frame clones alone and lacks a portion of them. Seen here are some 46,000 clones, 95% observed once, and the top ten hold approximately 0.18%. Sequenced sample: blood. The source of these receptors is a girl under three years old with a congenital heart defect but otherwise immunologically healthy.

The chain is built from TRBV5-8 and TRBJ2-7, with 8 bases identical to TRBD2. The junction had 5 bases not matched to a gene; V was cut back by 1 base and J by 2 bases. CDR1 and CDR2 (germline): SGHTS, YDEGEE. The CDR3 sequence is 15 residues long. The CDR3 reads CASSLSAGGTYEQYF. CDR3 in DNA: TGTGCCAGCAGCTTGTCCGCGGGAGGTACCTACGAGCAGTACTTC.

The chain combines TRBV5-4 with TRBJ2-7; D is uncertain. This CDR3 has 14 residues. V shed 4 bases and J shed 2 bases, with 13 bases lying between them. Looked up from germline, CDR1 is SGHNT and CDR2 is YYREEE (reference sequence). This CDR3 is CASSRSPRAYEQYF. The CDR3 DNA reads TGTGCCAGCAGCCGGTCGCCTAGAGCCTACGAGCAGTACTTC.

The chain has TRBV4-2 and TRBJ2-5, with a tentative D call TRBD2 (6 bases). The CDR3 runs 14 residues. V lost 3 bases, J lost 1 base, and 9 bases lay in between. Germline V gives CDR1 LGHNA, CDR2 YNFKEQ. In nucleotides, the CDR3 is TGTGCCAGCAGCCAGCGGGACTTCCAAGAGACCCAGTACTTC. This encodes CASSQRDFQETQYF.

To note about this clone: The sample contains more than one DNA sequence encoding this CDR3. The J gene is TRBJ2-5, the V gene TRBV5-1; D perhaps matches TRBD2 (6 bases). The V end was cut by 3 bases, the J end by 5 bases, with 11 bases between. The germline V gene encodes CDR1 SGHRS and CDR2 YFSETQ. The CDR3 loop spans 13 amino acids. The chain's CDR3 is CASSSRLGETQYF. The DNA for the CDR3 is TGCGCCAGCAGCTCGCGACTAGGGGAGACCCAGTACTTC.

The chain has TRBV29-1 and TRBJ2-7, with 9 positions matching TRBD1. Germline CDR1 and CDR2: SQVTM and ANQGSEA. The CDR3 is 14 residues long. With V trimmed by 1 base and J by 4 bases, 5 bases remained unmatched. CDR3 in DNA: TGCAGCGTTGAAGCCGGGACAGGGACTTACGAGCAGTACTTC. This translates into CSVEAGTGTYEQYF.

This rearrangement joins TRBV7-9 to TRBJ2-3; tentative D call: TRBD1 (5 bases). The CDR3 is 14 residues long. Trimming shortened V by 5 bases and J by 0 bases, and 9 bases separated the two germline ends. The germline CDR1 and CDR2 sequences are SEHNR and FQNEAQ (reference sequence). CDR3 loop: CASSAGLSTDTQYF. For the CDR3, the DNA is TGTGCCAGCAGCGCAGGGCTAAGCACAGATACGCAGTATTTT.

The CDR3 nucleotides read TGTGCCGTAGGACGGAATGAAAAACTGTTTTTT. This codes for CAVGRNEKLFF. The chain is built from TRBV5-4 and TRBJ1-4; D gene unclear. The length of the CDR3 is 11 residues. Germline V gene lookup returns CDR1 SGHNT and CDR2 YYREEE (reference sequence). V gave up 10 bases and J gave up 5 bases, with 9 bases separating them.

As DNA, the CDR3 is TGTGCCAGCAGACAAAGCGGGAGTGACAATGAGCAGTTCTTC. Translating gives CASRQSGSDNEQFF. The J gene is TRBJ2-1, the V gene TRBV6-6; TRBD2 matches at 8 bases. Germline V gene lookup returns CDR1 MNHNY and CDR2 SVGAGI (reference sequence). Germline trimming cut 6 bases from V and 5 bases from J; bases unmatched to any gene: 6. This CDR3 is built from 14 residues.